A selection of T cell receptor beta chains follows, all from one sample in a study of Graves' ophthalmopathy and Graves' hyperthyroidism. A single record per CDR3 protein comes from TCRdb applying MiXCR to the multiplex PCR reads. The table lists about 620,000 distinct CDR3 sequences, roughly 20% of them singletons, with more than 5.5% in the top ten. The sequencing input was peripheral blood. Every receptor here comes from a woman aged 18 to 35 with stable Graves' hyperthyroidism. Some clones in this sample may be carry-over from other donors' samples. The CDR3 runs from the conserved cysteine through the conserved F or W. D genes are given only for firm matches. The listing skips clone size in some rows; elsewhere it reads once, few, many or a size class.

abundance	v_gene	j_gene	d_gene	CDR3aa	CDR3nt
many	TRBV12-3/TRBV12-4	TRBJ2-7	TRBD1	CASTPGGTGDEQYF	TGTGCCAGCACCCCCGGGGGGACAGGGGACGAGCAGTACTTC
many	TRBV10-2	TRBJ1-3	TRBD1	CASTDRQGPGNTIYF	TGCGCCAGCACCGACAGACAGGGGCCTGGAAACACCATATATTTT
many	TRBV7-9	TRBJ1-1	.	CASSRGWATENTEAFF	TGTGCCAGCAGCAGGGGGTGGGCGACAGAGAACACTGAAGCTTTCTTT
many	TRBV6-5	TRBJ1-1	.	CASSYSSGRETEAFF	TGTGCCAGCAGTTACTCGTCCGGTAGAGAGACTGAAGCTTTCTTT
.	TRBV20-1	TRBJ2-7	.	CSARGRGIFSEQYF	TGCAGTGCTAGAGGGAGGGGAATTTTTAGCGAGCAGTACTTC
.	TRBV20-1	TRBJ1-2	.	CSARHSQGYGYTF	TGCAGTGCTAGGCACTCGCAGGGCTATGGCTACACCTTC
.	TRBV6-1	TRBJ2-7	TRBD1	CASSTGTVNGEQYF	TGTGCCAGCTCAACCGGGACAGTCAATGGCGAGCAGTACTTC
few	TRBV13	TRBJ1-2	TRBD1	CASSLVGTGGDYSYTF	TGTGCCAGCAGCTTAGTGGGGACAGGGGGCGACTATAGCTACACCTTC
.	TRBV3-1	TRBJ1-3	.	CASQGITGGNTIYF	TGTGCCAGCCAGGGGATTACTGGGGGAAACACCATATATTTT
few	TRBV9	TRBJ2-2	TRBD2	CASSGGTSGGAFTGELFF	TGTGCCAGCAGCGGCGGGACTAGCGGGGGGGCGTTCACCGGGGAGCTGTTTTTT
.	TRBV6-1	TRBJ2-7	TRBD2	CASSRAGGQVEQYF	TGTGCCAGCAGTCGAGCGGGGGGGCAGGTCGAGCAGTACTTC
many	TRBV15	TRBJ1-1	TRBD1	CATSRRRDSLNTEAFF	TGTGCCACCAGCAGACGAAGGGACAGTTTGAACACTGAAGCTTTCTTT
many	TRBV5-1	TRBJ2-7	TRBD1	CASSSGTGNEQYF	TGCGCCAGCAGTTCCGGGACAGGGAACGAGCAGTACTTC
many	TRBV12-3/TRBV12-4	TRBJ1-4	TRBD1	CASSTTGPIPNEKLFF	TGTGCCAGCAGCACGACAGGGCCGATCCCAAATGAAAAACTGTTTTTT
many	TRBV7-3	TRBJ2-5	.	CASSLTVDYGETQYF	TGTGCCAGCAGCTTAACCGTGGACTATGGGGAGACCCAGTACTTC
many	TRBV10-1	TRBJ2-5	.	CASSESLGETQYF	TGCGCCAGCAGTGAGTCTTTGGGAGAGACCCAGTACTTC
many	TRBV19	TRBJ2-6	.	CASSISGAGANVLTF	TGTGCCAGTAGTATAAGTGGGGCTGGGGCCAACGTCCTGACTTTC
many	TRBV28	TRBJ2-5	.	CASSLSPGGGGETQYF	TGTGCCAGCAGTTTATCTCCAGGGGGCGGGGGAGAGACCCAGTACTTC
few	TRBV12-3/TRBV12-4	TRBJ2-5	.	CASSSEGGQETQYF	TGTGCCAGCAGTTCGGAGGGGGGCCAAGAGACCCAGTACTTC
many	TRBV6-2/TRBV6-3	TRBJ2-7	.	CASSYGIRGLEQYF	TGTGCCAGCAGTTACGGGATTCGGGGCCTCGAGCAGTACTTC
many	TRBV29-1	TRBJ1-2	.	CSADESNGYTF	TGCAGCGCTGACGAGTCTAATGGCTACACCTTC
few	TRBV20-1	TRBJ2-7	TRBD1	CSAAPGTGAYEQYF	TGCAGTGCCGCCCCCGGGACAGGGGCCTACGAGCAGTACTTC
.	TRBV12-3/TRBV12-4	TRBJ2-7	.	CASSLAGYRPYEQYF	TGTGCCAGCAGTTTAGCGGGCTACAGACCCTACGAGCAGTACTTC
many	TRBV11-3	TRBJ2-7	.	CASSKRGESSYEQYF	TGTGCCAGCAGCAAGCGAGGGGAGAGCTCCTACGAGCAGTACTTC
many	TRBV20-1	TRBJ1-2	TRBD1	CSARDGGQLPNYGYTF	TGCAGTGCTAGAGATGGGGGACAGCTCCCTAACTATGGCTACACCTTC
many	TRBV20-1	TRBJ2-5	.	CSAPDLARGQETQYF	TGCAGTGCGCCGGACTTAGCTCGCGGGCAAGAGACCCAGTACTTC
few	TRBV6-2/TRBV6-3	TRBJ1-5	TRBD1	CASSYWGSGGSSNQPQHF	TGTGCCAGCAGTTACTGGGGGTCAGGGGGAAGTAGCAATCAGCCCCAGCATTTT
many	TRBV20-1	TRBJ2-2	TRBD2	CSARDPSGGAGELFF	TGCAGTGCTAGAGATCCTAGCGGGGGGGCCGGGGAGCTGTTTTTT